The clone carrying this TCR beta chain was observed at least ten times. Its antigen is as yet unknown. Germline assignment: CDR1 DFQATT and CDR2 SNEGSKA (reference sequence). Trimming stripped 6 bases from V and 3 bases from J, with 11 bases between. This CDR3 is 13 amino acids long. These data come from a study of identical twins. Study results and limitations: Conclusions were based on cross-sectional statistical analysis, without following the same donors.

From the 5' RACE reads, TCRdb called clonotypes with MiXCR, one entry per CDR3 protein. Among hundreds of thousands of distinct CDR3 sequences listed, roughly 7.2% were seen once. The data were also submitted as part of a second study, on yellow fever vaccine responses in identical twins.

Sequencing was performed on PBMCs. The chain links TRBV20-1 to TRBJ2-2, with D perhaps matching TRBD1 (5 bases). This sequence was found in a woman aged 18-35 years in good health. CDR3 sequence: CSAQDIDTGELFF. The CDR3 DNA follows: TGCAGTGCCCAGGACATAGACACCGGGGAGCTGTTTTTT.